The 32 T cell receptor beta chains given below trace back to one sample, sequenced in a study of cytomegalovirus exposure and HLA in healthy donors. Primers included in the PCR were 60 Vbeta and 13 Jbeta primers. Sequencing used immunoSEQ multiplex PCR; TCRdb keeps in-frame clones, though not all of them. This listing includes about 110,000 clones. The sequenced sample consisted of PBMCs. The receptors were gathered from a man in his forties in good health and CMV-seropositive.

The genes are TRBV7-8 and TRBJ1-5, with D maybe TRBD1 (6 bases). This CDR3 comprises 16 residues. Germline V gives CDR1 SGHVS, CDR2 FQNEAQ. The V gene lost 4 bases and the J gene lost 3 bases, with 16 bases spanning the gap. The CDR3, as DNA: TGTGCCAGCAGCTCACAGGGCGGGGGGAACAATCAGCCCCAGCATTTT. It specifies CASSSQGGGNNQPQHF.

V is TRBV5-5 and J is TRBJ1-2, with D uncertain. The CDR3 totals 13 residues. The V end was cut by 0 bases, the J end by 3 bases, with 6 bases between. Germline-derived CDR1 and CDR2 are SGHKS and YYEKEE (reference sequence). The DNA of the CDR3 is TGTGCCAGCAGCTTGGGCGGATACTATGGCTACACCTTC. This encodes CASSLGGYYGYTF.

The rearrangement links TRBV18 to TRBJ2-3; 9 bases agree with TRBD1. The CDR3 is 13 amino acids. V was clipped by 4 bases and J by 4 bases; unmatched bases: 0. CDR1 is KGHSH, CDR2 LQKENI, per germline. CDR3 coding DNA: TGTGCCAGCTCACGGGACAGGGCAGATACGCAGTATTTT. Translated, it gives CASSRDRADTQYF.

The V call is TRBV27, the J call TRBJ2-7; TRBD1 agrees at 7 bases. Germline CDR1 MNHEY, CDR2 SMNVEV (reference sequence). The CDR3 has 14 residues. J gave up 2 bases and V 4 bases, and 5 bases lay outside the gene matches. CDR3 bases: TGTGCCAGCAGTTCCTACGGGACAGCCTACGAGCAGTACTTC. It is translated as CASSSYGTAYEQYF.

This chain uses TRBV29-1 with TRBJ2-1; TRBD1 might be the D (5 bases). Germline CDR1 SQVTM, CDR2 ANQGSEA. The CDR3 totals 12 residues. Trimming shortened V by 6 bases and J by 7 bases, and 13 bases separated the two germline ends. Here the CDR3 reads CSVRVSGNEQFF. The CDR3 nucleotides are TGCAGCGTCAGGGTCTCTGGGAATGAGCAGTTCTTC.

The gene calls are TRBV9 and TRBJ2-5; 7 bases are a match to TRBD2. This CDR3 is 14 amino acids long. Germline CDR1 SGDLS, CDR2 YYNGEE. Germline trimming cut 4 bases from V and 5 bases from J; bases unmatched to any gene: 8. CDR3 in amino acids: CASSSGEGVETQYF. The CDR3, as DNA: TGTGCCAGCAGCTCCGGGGAGGGCGTGGAGACCCAGTACTTC. The full variable domain, with the rest looked up from reference TRBV9 and TRBJ2-5, is DSGVTQTPKHLITATGQRVTLRCSPRSGDLSVYWYQQSLDQGLQFLIQYYNGEERAKGNILERFSAQQFPDLHSELNLSSLELGDSALYFCASSSGEGVETQYFGPGTRLLVL.

This chain connects TRBV28 to TRBJ2-5, with 8 nucleotides matching TRBD1. The germline gives CDR1 MDHEN, CDR2 SYDVKM. V gave up 5 bases and J gave up 4 bases; unmatched junction bases: 9. The CDR3 extends over 15 amino acids. Here the CDR3 DNA reads TGTGCCAGCAGTCCCGGGACAGGCTTTGGAGAGACCCAGTACTTC. Translated: CASSPGTGFGETQYF.

The chain joins TRBV7-8 to TRBJ2-3; 13 nucleotides align to TRBD2. CDR3 length: 19 amino acids. J lost 3 bases, V lost 1 base, and 10 bases had no gene match. Germline values: CDR1 SGHVS, CDR2 FQNEAQ. CDR3 bases: TGTGCCAGCAGCTTAGTTCCCCTCGGACTAGCGGGAGAGACAGATACGCAGTATTTT. Its protein product is CASSLVPLGLAGETDTQYF.

V usage is TRBV10-1 and J usage is TRBJ2-1; D is possibly TRBD2 (5 bases). The CDR3 totals 17 residues. Trimming removed 4 bases at V and 5 bases at J, with 21 bases between. In germline, CDR1 is WNHNN, CDR2 SYGVQD (reference sequence). CDR3 residues: CASSAQRNYPLHNEQFF. The CDR3 nucleotides are TGCGCCAGCAGTGCCCAGCGGAACTACCCACTCCACAATGAGCAGTTCTTC.

The CDR3: CASSSGQGYTEAFF. DNA for the CDR3: TGCGCCAGCAGCTCGGGACAGGGTTACACTGAAGCTTTCTTT. The chain employs TRBV5-1 and TRBJ1-1; 9 nucleotides line up with TRBD1. CDR3 length: 14 amino acids. Trimming removed 3 bases from V and 3 bases from J; junction bases left unmatched: 3. In germline, CDR1 is SGHRS, CDR2 YFSETQ.

The V and J genes are TRBV27 and TRBJ2-2; 11 positions agree with TRBD1. CDR1 and CDR2 from the germline V gene are MNHEY and SMNVEV (reference sequence). V lost 7 bases and J lost 4; bases outside the gene matches: 11. The CDR3 is made up of 17 amino acids. The CDR3, as DNA: TGTGCCAGCAACCCAACTCGGACAGGGGGCATCACCGGGGAGCTGTTTTTT. This sequence encodes CASNPTRTGGITGELFF.

The chain is built from TRBV13 and TRBJ2-4; D gene ambiguous. V lost 1 base, J lost 0 bases, and 13 bases lay in between. Germline-derived CDR1 and CDR2 are PRHDT and FYEKMQ (reference sequence). CDR3 size: 17 residues. The CDR3 reads CASSLVSFRLAKNIQYF. CDR3 DNA sequence: TGTGCCAGCAGCTTAGTGTCGTTTCGGTTAGCCAAAAACATTCAGTACTTC.

Here the CDR3 DNA reads TGTGCCATCGGGGATGGACTAGCGGGAGGAACCTACGAGCAGTACTTC. Translation: CAIGDGLAGGTYEQYF. The gene calls are TRBV10-3 and TRBJ2-7, with 14 bases lining up with TRBD2. With V trimmed by 8 bases and J by 2 bases, 8 bases remained unmatched. The CDR3 loop spans 16 amino acids. CDR1 ENHRY and CDR2 SYGVKD come from the germline V gene.

This chain joins TRBV27 and TRBJ2-7, with a tentative D call TRBD2 (5 bases). Germline V gives CDR1 MNHEY, CDR2 SMNVEV (reference sequence). Trimming shortened V by 9 bases and J by 0 bases, and 9 bases separated the two germline ends. The CDR3 sequence is 12 residues long. The CDR3, as DNA: TGTGCCAGTGGTCGGGGCTCCTACGAGCAGTACTTC. Translating it yields CASGRGSYEQYF.

The rearrangement uses TRBV6-6 and TRBJ1-1, with D perhaps matching TRBD1 (5 bases). Germline CDR1 and CDR2: MNHNY and SVGAGI (reference sequence). CDR3 length equals 14 residues. V lost 7 bases and J lost 6, with 18 bases in between. The CDR3 spells CASILGQGDAEAFF. The CDR3 DNA reads TGTGCCAGCATCCTCGGGCAGGGTGACGCTGAAGCTTTCTTT.

The CDR3 nucleotides are TGCGCCAGCAGCTTAGGCCCCAGTGCGGGGGACACAGATACGCAGTATTTT. This translates into CASSLGPSAGDTDTQYF. The V and J genes are TRBV5-1 and TRBJ2-3; 7 positions agree with TRBD2. V lost 2 bases and J lost 2; bases outside the gene matches: 11. The CDR3 is 17 residues long. The germline CDR1 and CDR2 sequences are SGHRS and YFSETQ.

This sequence joins TRBV5-6 and TRBJ2-2; TRBD1 matches at 8 bases. J lost 2 bases, V lost 1 base, and 7 bases had no gene match. The CDR3 loop spans 17 amino acids. The V gene's germline CDR1 is SGHDT and CDR2 YYEEEE. The DNA of the CDR3 is TGTGCCAGCAGCTTGTCCTATGACAGGGGAAACACCGGGGAGCTGTTTTTT. This gives the protein CASSLSYDRGNTGELFF.

The genes are TRBV2 and TRBJ1-2; no definite D call. CDR3 length: 14 residues. V was cut by 4 bases and J by 5 bases, with 14 bases left in between. CDR1 and CDR2 from the germline V gene are SNHLY and FYNNEI. CDR3 protein: CASSVQTPVYGYTF. In DNA, the CDR3 is TGTGCCAGCAGTGTACAGACGCCCGTATATGGCTACACCTTC. Based on the CDR3 plus reference TRBV2 and TRBJ1-2, the full variable domain is EPEVTQTPSHQVTQMGQEVILRCVPISNHLYFYWYRQILGQKVEFLVSFYNNEISEKSEIFDDQFSVERPDGSNFTLKIRSTKLEDSAMYFCASSVQTPVYGYTFGSGTRLTVV.

The gene calls are TRBV10-3 and TRBJ1-2; D gene uncertain. V was pared by 2 bases and J by 10 bases, with 17 bases between. Germline lookup yields CDR1 ENHRY and CDR2 SYGVKD. This CDR3 contains 14 residues. CDR3 DNA sequence: TGTGCCATCAGTGAGACGACAACGTCCGATTCCTACACCTTC. Its translation: CAISETTTSDSYTF.

The V call is TRBV7-9, the J call TRBJ1-2; TRBD1 aligns across 9 bases. The germline CDR1 and CDR2 sequences are SEHNR and FQNEAQ (reference sequence). Germline trimming cut 4 bases from V and 8 bases from J; bases unmatched to any gene: 8. This CDR3 contains 14 residues. For the CDR3, the DNA is TGTGCCAGCAGCTCAGGACAGGGGCCGGGAGGCTACACCTTC. Its translation is CASSSGQGPGGYTF. Supplemented by reference TRBV7-9 and TRBJ1-2, the full variable domain reads DTGVSQNPRHKITKRGQNVTFRCDPISEHNRLYWYRQTLGQGPEFLTYFQNEAQLEKSRLLSDRFSAERPKGSFSTLEIQRTEQGDSAMYLCASSSGQGPGGYTFGSGTRLTVV.

The chain joins TRBV2 to TRBJ1-5; D is possibly TRBD1 (6 bases). Germline lookup yields CDR1 SNHLY and CDR2 FYNNEI. The CDR3 sequence is 17 residues long. V was cut by 9 bases and J by 0 bases, with 21 bases left in between. CDR3: CASKKGPDSCSNQPQHF. The CDR3 coding sequence is TGTGCCAGTAAAAAAGGCCCGGACAGCTGTAGCAATCAGCCCCAGCATTTT.

CDR3 nucleotides: TGTGCCAGTATCTTTCTGAACACTGAAGCTTTCTTT. As protein: CASIFLNTEAFF. The rearrangement uses TRBV19 and TRBJ1-1; D gene uncertain. Looked up from germline, CDR1 is LNHDA and CDR2 is SQIVND (reference sequence). This CDR3 spans 12 amino acids. V dropped 7 bases and J dropped 0 bases, with 6 bases sitting between them.

CDR3 in DNA: TGTGCCAGCAGTGAACGTAGGGGCTCTGGAAACACCATATATTTT. Its translation: CASSERRGSGNTIYF. This sequence joins TRBV6-1 and TRBJ1-3; weak D call: TRBD1 (5 bases). The CDR3 runs 15 residues. The germline V gene encodes CDR1 MNHNS and CDR2 SASEGT. Trimming took off 2 bases at V and 0 bases at J, with 8 bases between the two ends.

J is TRBJ1-1 and V is TRBV9; no definite D call. The CDR3 spans 15 residues. The V end lost 0 bases, the J end lost 0 bases, and 9 bases lay between the germline ends. The germline V gene encodes CDR1 SGDLS and CDR2 YYNGEE. In DNA, the CDR3 is TGTGCCAGCAGCGTAGAATGGCAGATGAACACTGAAGCTTTCTTT. It specifies CASSVEWQMNTEAFF.

The gene calls are TRBV19 and TRBJ2-3; TRBD1 aligns across 8 bases. The trim removed 3 bases at V and 8 bases at J, leaving 10 bases unmatched. The V gene's germline CDR1 is LNHDA and CDR2 SQIVND (reference sequence). The CDR3 extends over 15 amino acids. CDR3 nucleotide sequence: TGTGCCAGTAGTATGGGCGACAGGGGCTGGGCTACGCAGTATTTT. It translates to CASSMGDRGWATQYF.

The gene calls are TRBV10-3 and TRBJ2-7, with D unclear. The CDR3 covers 14 residues. Trimming left V 3 bases short and J 4 bases short, with 13 bases between. In germline, CDR1 is ENHRY, CDR2 SYGVKD. Here the CDR3 DNA reads TGTGCCATCAGTGAACCCGGGTTTCCATACGAGCAGTACTTC. It is translated as CAISEPGFPYEQYF.

V usage is TRBV30 and J usage is TRBJ2-5; 8 nucleotides match TRBD2. Germline loops: CDR1 GTSNPN, CDR2 SVGIG (reference sequence). J lost 5 bases, V lost 0 bases, and 5 bases had no gene match. The CDR3 length is 14 residues. DNA for the CDR3: TGTGCCTGGAGTGTAATTACGGGAGGGGAGACCCAGTACTTC. Translated: CAWSVITGGETQYF.

V gene TRBV11-1 combines with J gene TRBJ2-1, with 11 bases matching TRBD2. The CDR3 extends over 16 amino acids. V gave up 1 base and J gave up 10 bases; unmatched junction bases: 9. Germline V gives CDR1 SGHAT, CDR2 FQDESV (reference sequence). The chain's CDR3 is CASSLGLAGTAREQFF. In DNA, the CDR3 is TGTGCCAGCAGCTTAGGACTAGCGGGAACCGCACGGGAGCAGTTCTTC. The full variable domain, completed using reference TRBV11-1 and TRBJ2-1, is EAEVAQSPRYKITEKSQAVAFWCDPISGHATLYWYRQILGQGPELLVQFQDESVVDDSQLPKDRFSAERLKGVDSTLKIQPAELGDSAMYLCASSLGLAGTAREQFFGPGTRLTVL.

The chain recombines TRBV25-1 with TRBJ2-5, with TRBD2 matching 8 bases. The DNA end is a closer match to TRBJ2-7, so the J assignment may be wrong. This CDR3 region has 14 residues. Germline-derived CDR1 and CDR2 are MGHDK and SYGVNS. CDR3 residues: CASSEPGGRYEQYF. Written as DNA, the CDR3 is TGTGCCAGCAGTGAACCGGGAGGGCGGTACGAGCAGTACTTC.

The CDR3 DNA follows: TGTGCCTGGAGTCCCTCGACTAGCGGGAGCTACGAGCAGTACTTC. It specifies CAWSPSTSGSYEQYF. The chain employs TRBV30 and TRBJ2-7, with TRBD2 matching over 12 bases. The germline V gene has CDR1 GTSNPN and CDR2 SVGIG (reference sequence). V was pared by 2 bases and J by 3 bases, with 5 bases of the junction left unmatched. The CDR3 totals 15 residues.

This chain links TRBV7-9 with TRBJ2-1; perhaps TRBD2 as D (5 bases). Deletions cut 3 bases from V and 2 bases from J, with 14 bases between. Per the germline V gene, CDR1 is SEHNR and CDR2 is FQNEAQ (reference sequence). The length of the CDR3 is 16 residues. CDR3 DNA: TGTGCCAGCAGCTTGCGGACTTATCACCCCTACAATGAGCAGTTCTTC. Amino acid sequence: CASSLRTYHPYNEQFF. The full variable domain, in which reference TRBV7-9 and TRBJ2-1 provide the parts outside the CDR3, is DTGVSQNPRHKITKRGQNVTFRCDPISEHNRLYWYRQTLGQGPEFLTYFQNEAQLEKSRLLSDRFSAERPKGSFSTLEIQRTEQGDSAMYLCASSLRTYHPYNEQFFGPGTRLTVL.

The chain employs TRBV4-2 and TRBJ2-7; D is unresolved. V lost 0 bases to trimming and J lost 6 bases, with 6 bases between them. The germline CDR1 and CDR2 sequences are LGHNA and YNFKEQ. This CDR3 spans 12 amino acids. The CDR3 loop reads CASSQETGEQYF. In nucleotides, the CDR3 is TGTGCCAGCAGCCAAGAAACCGGCGAGCAGTACTTC.